These T cell receptor beta chains were read from a single sample in a study of response to subunit inactivated influenza vaccine. Each CDR3 protein gets one entry after TCRdb re-called the RT-PCR reads with MiXCR. The sample contains 550,000 to 650,000 distinct CDR3 sequences, over 9.5% of which appear only once. Sequences were derived from PBMCs from blood, sampled on the day of vaccination. The receptors derive from a man between 50 and 59 years old who received an inactivated influenza vaccine. The CDR3 runs from the conserved cysteine through the conserved F or W. D genes are given only for firm matches. The listing skips clone size in some rows; elsewhere it reads once, few, many or a size class.

V gene: TRBV5-1
CDR3 length: 12
D gene: .
J gene: TRBJ1-4
clone size: .
CDR3 DNA: TGCGCCAGCAAGTCAGGCGGTGAAAAACTGTTTTTT
CDR3 protein: CASKSGGEKLFF

V gene: TRBV20-1
CDR3 length: 15
D gene: TRBD2
J gene: TRBJ2-3
clone size: .
CDR3 DNA: TGCAGTGCTAAAACTAGCGGGGGGCCACCCGATACGCAGTATTTT
CDR3 protein: CSAKTSGGPPDTQYF

V gene: TRBV29-1
CDR3 length: 14
D gene: .
J gene: TRBJ1-5
clone size: many
CDR3 DNA: TGCAGCGTAATCCGGGACACCAGCAATCAGCCCCAGCATTTT
CDR3 protein: CSVIRDTSNQPQHF

V gene: TRBV4-2
CDR3 length: 17
D gene: .
J gene: TRBJ2-7
clone size: .
CDR3 DNA: TGTGCCAGCAGCCAAGATGTTGGAGCTCCCGGCTACTACGAGCAGTACTTC
CDR3 protein: CASSQDVGAPGYYEQYF

V gene: TRBV4-1
CDR3 length: 14
D gene: TRBD1
J gene: TRBJ1-1
clone size: .
CDR3 DNA: TGCGCCAGCAGCCACGGACAGGGCTGGACTGAAGCTTTCTTT
CDR3 protein: CASSHGQGWTEAFF

V gene: TRBV15
CDR3 length: 14
D gene: TRBD1
J gene: TRBJ2-7
clone size: .
CDR3 DNA: TGTGCCACCAGCAGAAGCACAGGGGCTGGCGAGCAGTACTTC
CDR3 protein: CATSRSTGAGEQYF

V gene: TRBV5-5
CDR3 length: 16
D gene: .
J gene: TRBJ2-2
clone size: few
CDR3 DNA: TGTGCCAGCAGCTTGGCCTATCAGACTAGTTCCGGGGAGCTGTTTTTT
CDR3 protein: CASSLAYQTSSGELFF

V gene: TRBV12-3/TRBV12-4
CDR3 length: 14
D gene: .
J gene: TRBJ1-2
clone size: .
CDR3 DNA: TGTGCCAGCAGTTTATCTGGGGGATCGAATGGCTACACCTTC
CDR3 protein: CASSLSGGSNGYTF

V gene: TRBV28
CDR3 length: 14
D gene: TRBD2
J gene: TRBJ2-7
clone size: many
CDR3 DNA: TGTGCCAGCAGCCTCAGCGGGAGGCCCTACGAGCAGTACTTC
CDR3 protein: CASSLSGRPYEQYF

V gene: TRBV7-8
CDR3 length: 16
D gene: TRBD1
J gene: TRBJ1-1
clone size: .
CDR3 DNA: TGTGCCAGCAGCTTAGAGGACAGGGTTATGGACACTGAAGCTTTCTTT
CDR3 protein: CASSLEDRVMDTEAFF

V gene: TRBV5-1
CDR3 length: 13
D gene: .
J gene: TRBJ1-3
clone size: .
CDR3 DNA: TGCGCCAGCAGCCCGAGGTCAGGAAACACCATATATTTT
CDR3 protein: CASSPRSGNTIYF

V gene: TRBV7-8
CDR3 length: 17
D gene: .
J gene: TRBJ1-5
clone size: .
CDR3 DNA: TGTGCCAGCAGCCCGAAGTGGGGAGTCGATAGCAATCAGCCCCAGCATTTT
CDR3 protein: CASSPKWGVDSNQPQHF

V gene: TRBV24-1
CDR3 length: 15
D gene: .
J gene: TRBJ2-7
clone size: .
CDR3 DNA: TGTGCCACCACCCAAGACGGGACAAGAGAGGACGAGCAGTACTTC
CDR3 protein: CATTQDGTREDEQYF